Following are 20 T cell receptor beta chains from one sample sequenced in a study of Graves' ophthalmopathy and Graves' hyperthyroidism. TCR beta CDR3 regions were amplified from RNA transcripts. In the first round, RT-PCR was carried out with HTBI primers, and a multiplex PCR formed the second round. In TCRdb, the multiplex PCR reads were re-called with MiXCR into one record per CDR3 protein. The data show 650,000 to 900,000 distinct CDR3 sequences, with roughly two fifths seen just once and about 40% held by the top ten. The sequencing input was peripheral blood. These receptors were taken from an adult man with Graves' ophthalmopathy.

V and J are TRBV25-1 and TRBJ2-7; weak D call: TRBD2 (6 bases). This CDR3 has 16 amino acids. The germline V and J ends were trimmed by 8 bases and 5 bases, with 25 bases remaining between them. From germline, CDR1 is MGHDK and CDR2 SYGVNS. CDR3 loop: CASSPSGGAFWNEQYF. The CDR3 bases are TGTGCCAGCTCACCATCTGGCGGGGCTTTCTGGAACGAGCAGTACTTC.

This sequence joins TRBV19 and TRBJ2-5, with D possibly being TRBD1 or TRBD2 (5 bases each). Trimming took off 4 bases at V and 2 bases at J, with 14 bases between the two ends. CDR1 is LNHDA and CDR2 is SQIVND in the germline V gene (reference sequence). CDR3 length: 15 amino acids. This CDR3 is CASSRTDGAQETQYF. CDR3 nucleotide sequence: TGTGCCAGTAGTAGGACCGACGGGGCTCAAGAGACCCAGTACTTC.

The chain employs TRBV25-1 and TRBJ2-2; D gene ambiguous. This CDR3 spans 15 amino acids. Germline CDR1 reads MGHDK; CDR2 reads SYGVNS. V was trimmed by 9 bases and J by 0 bases, leaving 14 bases between them. The CDR3 loop is CASSISQTNTGELFF. The CDR3 DNA reads as TGTGCCAGTAGTATTTCCCAGACGAACACCGGGGAGCTGTTTTTT.

At least ten counts were recorded for this clonotype. V and J are TRBV7-9 and TRBJ1-2, with 10 nucleotides matching TRBD1. J lost 8 bases, V lost 7 bases, and 10 bases had no gene match. This CDR3 is built from 14 residues. Germline V lookup: CDR1 SEHNR, CDR2 FQNEAQ (reference sequence). CDR3 nucleotides: TGTGCCAGCACCTTGGGACAGGGGACGCTCGGCTACACCTTC. Protein: CASTLGQGTLGYTF.

This clonotype was counted at least ten times. This chain joins TRBV7-9 and TRBJ1-2; tentative D call: TRBD1 (6 bases). Germline assignment: CDR1 SEHNR and CDR2 FQNEAQ (reference sequence). The V end was cut by 1 base, the J end by 2 bases, with 11 bases between. CDR3 size: 15 residues. In DNA form, the CDR3 reads TGTGCCAGCAGCTTAGACGGACAGCCAAACTATGGCTACACCTTC. Its translation: CASSLDGQPNYGYTF.

V usage is TRBV7-8 and J usage is TRBJ2-2; D is uncertain. Looked up from germline, CDR1 is SGHVS and CDR2 is FQNEAQ. Trimming took off 1 base at V and 3 bases at J, with 15 bases between the two ends. There are 17 residues in the CDR3. CDR3 nucleotide sequence: TGTGCCAGCAGCTTAGTGACCGCTGGCCTACACACCGGGGAGCTGTTTTTT. Translation: CASSLVTAGLHTGELFF.

This clonotype was observed a few times. V is TRBV7-9 and J is TRBJ2-2, with TRBD2 matching over 7 bases. CDR3 length: 18 residues. Germline CDR1 is SEHNR and CDR2 is FQNEAQ (reference sequence). V was pared by 1 base and J by 2 bases, with 10 bases of the junction left unmatched. The CDR3: CASSLVRASGLNTGELFF. CDR3 nucleotides: TGTGCCAGCAGCTTAGTACGGGCTAGCGGACTAAACACCGGGGAGCTGTTTTTT.

The J gene is TRBJ2-1, the V gene TRBV2; no firm D call. CDR1 and CDR2 from the germline V gene are SNHLY and FYNNEI. The CDR3 consists of 12 residues. Trimming left V 3 bases short and J 10 bases short, with 10 bases between. Here the CDR3 reads CASSDRLVEQFF. CDR3 sequence (DNA): TGTGCCAGCAGTGACAGGCTTGTGGAGCAGTTCTTC.

This chain uses TRBV7-2 with TRBJ2-5; D is possibly TRBD2 (6 bases). The V end was cut by 5 bases, the J end by 6 bases, with 16 bases between. CDR3 size: 14 residues. Germline CDR1 SGHTA, CDR2 FQGNSA. CDR3 residues: CASSPWRGGKTQYF. DNA for the CDR3: TGTGCCAGCAGCCCCTGGAGGGGCGGGAAGACCCAGTACTTC.

This clonotype was counted once. Its ends do not fully match the called genes, so a read error is possible. This chain joins TRBV10-3 and TRBJ2-3, with D maybe TRBD2 (5 bases). CDR3 length equals 15 residues. CDR1 ENHRY and CDR2 SYGVKD come from the germline V gene. CDR3 sequence reads: CASSYTGISTDTQYF. As DNA, the CDR3 is TGTGCCAGCAGTTACACGGGAATTAGCACAGATACGCAGTATTTT.

The chain has TRBV2 and TRBJ2-5, with TRBD1 matching 9 bases. The junction had 8 bases not matched to a gene; V was cut back by 7 bases and J by 5 bases. This CDR3 spans 14 amino acids. The V gene's germline CDR1 is SNHLY and CDR2 FYNNEI. In nucleotides, the CDR3 is TGTGCCAGCAACCCGGGACAGGGAATGGAGACCCAGTACTTC. Translating it yields CASNPGQGMETQYF. Drawing the rest from reference TRBV2 and TRBJ2-5, the complete variable domain is EPEVTQTPSHQVTQMGQEVILRCVPISNHLYFYWYRQILGQKVEFLVSFYNNEISEKSEIFDDQFSVERPDGSNFTLKIRSTKLEDSAMYFCASNPGQGMETQYFGPGTRLLVL.

The sample holds many counts of this clonotype. The chain links TRBV19 to TRBJ1-5; D is possibly TRBD1 (6 bases). V was pared by 6 bases and J by 3 bases, with 12 bases between. The germline gives CDR1 LNHDA, CDR2 SQIVND (reference sequence). The CDR3 runs to 14 residues. In nucleotides, the CDR3 is TGTGCCAGTAGGTCGTGGACAGACAATCAGCCCCAGCATTTT. This sequence encodes CASRSWTDNQPQHF.

The chain combines TRBV7-2 with TRBJ2-7; no reliable D call. The CDR3 runs to 15 residues. With 5 bases removed from V and 0 bases from J, the gap between germline ends came to 14 bases. The germline CDR1 and CDR2 sequences are SGHTA and FQGNSA. The CDR3 sequence: CASSQQPLSSYEQYF. The CDR3 region has the DNA TGTGCCAGCAGCCAACAGCCCTTGAGCTCCTACGAGCAGTACTTC.

The V call is TRBV7-2, the J call TRBJ1-1; 8 bases agree with TRBD1. CDR3 length: 15 residues. The V and J ends lost 5 bases and 6 bases, in that order; junction bases with no gene match: 11. The germline CDR1 and CDR2 sequences are SGHTA and FQGNSA. CDR3 amino acids: CASSRGGQGGSEAFF. In DNA form, the CDR3 reads TGTGCCAGCAGCCGAGGCGGACAGGGTGGTTCTGAAGCTTTCTTT.

This clonotype was seen ten or more times. The chain joins TRBV11-2 to TRBJ2-7; tentative D call: TRBD2 (6 bases). Looked up from germline, CDR1 is SGHAT and CDR2 is FQNNGV. The germline V and J ends were trimmed by 1 base and 3 bases, with 10 bases remaining between them. The CDR3 loop spans 14 amino acids. This CDR3 is CASSLGRGGYEQYF. DNA for the CDR3: TGTGCCAGCAGCTTAGGCCGGGGAGGCTACGAGCAGTACTTC.

Notes on this clonotype: A much more abundant neighbour one base away suggests this may be a read error. The chain is built from TRBV25-1 and TRBJ1-2; D is possibly TRBD1 (6 bases). Germline V CDR1 and CDR2: MGHDK, SYGVNS. CDR3 length: 13 residues. CDR3 bases: TGCAGTGCTATAGGTTGGGGGGGCGATGGCTACACCTTC. It encodes CSAIGWGGDGYTF.

The J gene is TRBJ2-5, the V gene TRBV2; D remains unclear. Deletions cut 5 bases from V and 5 bases from J, with 12 bases between. The CDR3 sequence is 13 residues long. Germline V CDR1 and CDR2: SNHLY, FYNNEI. CDR3 protein: CASSLSGWETQYF. As DNA, the CDR3 is TGTGCCAGCAGTTTATCAGGCTGGGAGACCCAGTACTTC. Combining the CDR3 with reference TRBV2 and TRBJ2-5 gives the whole variable domain EPEVTQTPSHQVTQMGQEVILRCVPISNHLYFYWYRQILGQKVEFLVSFYNNEISEKSEIFDDQFSVERPDGSNFTLKIRSTKLEDSAMYFCASSLSGWETQYFGPGTRLLVL.

Only a few counts were recorded for this clonotype. CDR3 in amino acids: CATSVLDFSNQPQHF. The CDR3 DNA reads TGTGCCACCAGTGTCCTCGATTTTAGCAATCAGCCCCAGCATTTT. The V and J genes are TRBV15 and TRBJ1-5; no reliable D call. V was pared by 6 bases and J by 0 bases, with 12 bases between. Looked up from germline, CDR1 is LNHNV and CDR2 is YYDKDF (reference sequence). The CDR3 is 15 amino acids.

This sequence joins TRBV7-9 and TRBJ2-2; TRBD2 agrees at 9 bases. The CDR3 length is 20 residues. Losses at the gene ends were 6 bases for V and 0 bases for J; bases not matched to a gene: 17. Germline V gives CDR1 SEHNR, CDR2 FQNEAQ (reference sequence). DNA of the CDR3: TGTGCCAGCAGGGGGGAGGCTAGCGGGAATACATGGGCGAACACCGGGGAGCTGTTTTTT. Protein product: CASRGEASGNTWANTGELFF.

The chain links TRBV19 to TRBJ1-2; possible D gene TRBD1, 5 bases. V shed 5 bases and J shed 5 bases, with 12 bases lying between them. The CDR3 covers 13 residues. Germline CDR1 is LNHDA and CDR2 is SQIVND (reference sequence). CDR3 region: CASSASSGYGYTF. CDR3 sequence (DNA): TGTGCCAGTAGTGCTTCTTCAGGGTATGGCTACACCTTC.